The 26 T cell receptor beta chains listed next were all sequenced from one sample in a study of blood T cell repertoires in COVID-19. Only in-frame clones appear in the TCRdb table, and some are missing; sequencing was by immunoSEQ multiplex PCR. The repertoire holds roughly 380,000 clones, with roughly 89% as singletons. Input material: peripheral blood. These receptors were collected from a woman aged 55 to 70 with COVID-19, enrolled during active disease.

The chain has TRBV2 and TRBJ2-3, with 8 bases aligning to TRBD2. Germline-derived CDR1 and CDR2 are SNHLY and FYNNEI. V was clipped by 5 bases and J by 1 base; unmatched bases: 2. The CDR3 extends over 14 amino acids. CDR3 bases: TGTGCCAGCAGTTTCGGGGGGGGCACAGATACGCAGTATTTT. Amino acids: CASSFGGGTDTQYF.

The chain has TRBV7-9 and TRBJ1-2; 8 bases map to TRBD1. This CDR3 region has 15 residues. V gave up 5 bases and J gave up 3 bases; unmatched junction bases: 8. Germline V gene sequence: CDR1 SEHNR, CDR2 FQNEAQ (reference sequence). The DNA for the CDR3 is TGTGCCAGCAGCCCGCCCTCACAGGGGGACTATGGCTACACCTTC. This sequence encodes CASSPPSQGDYGYTF.

The J gene is TRBJ1-2, the V gene TRBV13, with D uncertain. The CDR3 consists of 14 residues. CDR1 is PRHDT and CDR2 is FYEKMQ in the germline V gene (reference sequence). With 5 bases removed from V and 5 bases from J, the gap between germline ends came to 15 bases. This chain's CDR3 is CASSPQRVTYGYTF. The CDR3 coding sequence is TGTGCCAGCAGCCCCCAGAGGGTTACATATGGCTACACCTTC.

This clone was seen only once. One end of the junction does not line up with germline, which may come from a read error. The chain employs TRBV24-1 and TRBJ1-5; 10 bases match TRBD1. Germline values: CDR1 KGHDR, CDR2 SFDVKD. The length of the CDR3 is 16 residues. The CDR3 sequence: CATNDRTGGFNQPQHF. CDR3 nucleotides: TGTGCCACCAATGATAGGACAGGGGGGTTCAATCAGCCCCAGCATTTT.

The chain combines TRBV5-1 with TRBJ2-5; 7 nucleotides agree with TRBD1. With 0 bases clipped from V and 1 base from J, the junction kept 6 bases outside the gene matches. This CDR3 is built from 16 residues. The germline V gene has CDR1 SGHRS and CDR2 YFSETQ. CDR3 DNA sequence: TGCGCCAGCAGCTTGGGCACAGGGGAAATCCAAGAGACCCAGTACTTC. This translates into CASSLGTGEIQETQYF.

This sequence joins TRBV7-8 and TRBJ2-1, with D possibly matching TRBD1 (6 bases). Germline CDR1 SGHVS, CDR2 FQNEAQ. CDR3 length: 14 amino acids. The V and J ends lost 5 bases and 6 bases respectively, with 14 bases between them. The CDR3 reads CASSLLGTSNEQFF. The DNA of the CDR3 is TGTGCCAGCAGCCTGTTAGGGACAAGCAATGAGCAGTTCTTC.

The chain is built from TRBV4-2 and TRBJ1-5; a possible D gene is TRBD1 (6 bases). The CDR3 runs 15 residues. Germline CDR1 reads LGHNA; CDR2 reads YNFKEQ. V dropped 3 bases and J dropped 3 bases, with 12 bases sitting between them. The CDR3, as DNA: TGTGCCAGCAGCCATCAACGGACAGTCAATCAGCCCCAGCATTTT. Encoded protein: CASSHQRTVNQPQHF.

The chain has TRBV14 and TRBJ1-1; D possibly corresponds to TRBD1 (5 bases). V was trimmed by 3 bases and J by 1 base, leaving 9 bases between them. The CDR3 runs 14 residues. Germline V CDR1 and CDR2: SGHDN, FVKESK. CDR3 sequence reads: CASSHGHQNTEAFF. CDR3 sequence (DNA): TGTGCCAGCAGCCATGGACACCAGAACACTGAAGCTTTCTTT.

Only one count was recorded for this clone. The chain links TRBV4-1 to TRBJ2-5; D is possibly TRBD2 (7 bases). Per the germline V gene, CDR1 is MGHRA and CDR2 is YSYEKL. The germline V and J ends were trimmed by 0 bases and 4 bases, with 12 bases remaining between them. This CDR3 has 15 amino acids. CDR3: CASSQDRGAGETQYF. The CDR3 DNA reads as TGCGCCAGCAGCCAAGATCGGGGGGCAGGAGAGACCCAGTACTTC.

This chain joins TRBV30 and TRBJ2-6, with D possibly being TRBD2 (5 bases). Germline CDR1 GTSNPN, CDR2 SVGIG (reference sequence). The CDR3 contains 15 residues. The germline V and J ends were trimmed by 1 base and 3 bases, with 10 bases remaining between them. The CDR3 is CAWSGRGFGANVLTF. The CDR3 bases are TGTGCCTGGAGTGGACGCGGGTTTGGGGCCAACGTCCTGACTTTC.

The rearrangement uses TRBV2 and TRBJ2-4; D is unresolved. V was shortened by 4 bases and J by 0 bases, with 10 bases between the two germline ends. CDR3 length: 15 amino acids. Germline assignment: CDR1 SNHLY and CDR2 FYNNEI. The CDR3 DNA follows: TGTGCCAGCAGTGGTGTCCAGATAGCCAAAAACATTCAGTACTTC. Its protein is CASSGVQIAKNIQYF.

This clone came up once. The DNA is left out, because the CDR3 cannot be placed on it with certainty; the CDR3 is given as TCRdb lists it. The chain uses TRBV19 and TRBJ1-5. CDR1 is LNHDA, CDR2 SQIVND, per germline (reference sequence). The CDR3 is 15 amino acids in total, end residues counted. CDR3 protein: CASTSGVSGGQPQHF.

This rearrangement joins TRBV14 to TRBJ2-5; weak D call: TRBD2 (5 bases). With 1 base removed from V and 7 bases from J, the gap between germline ends came to 13 bases. The V gene's germline CDR1 is SGHDN and CDR2 FVKESK. The CDR3 spans 14 residues. CDR3 amino acids: CASSQGLAPGTQYF. CDR3 in DNA: TGTGCCAGCAGCCAAGGCCTAGCCCCAGGGACCCAGTACTTC. Full variable domain (remainder filled in from reference TRBV14 and TRBJ2-5): EAGVTQFPSHSVIEKGQTVTLRCDPISGHDNLYWYRRVMGKEIKFLLHFVKESKQDESGMPNNRFLAERTGGTYSTLKVQPAELEDSGVYFCASSQGLAPGTQYFGPGTRLLVL.

The chain links TRBV19 to TRBJ2-7; 7 nucleotides line up with TRBD2. Germline trimming cut 3 bases from V and 5 bases from J; bases unmatched to any gene: 4. This CDR3 region has 13 residues. Germline CDR1 reads LNHDA; CDR2 reads SQIVND (reference sequence). DNA for the CDR3: TGTGCCAGTAGTATGCTGGGGGGGGACGAGCAGTACTTC. Amino acid sequence: CASSMLGGDEQYF.

The gene calls are TRBV10-2 and TRBJ1-5; weak D call: TRBD1 (5 bases). V was pared by 4 bases and J by 0 bases, with 16 bases between. The CDR3 loop spans 17 amino acids. Germline V lookup: CDR1 WSHSY, CDR2 SAAADI. The CDR3 is CASSALLGGNSNQPQHF. For the CDR3, the DNA is TGCGCCAGCAGTGCTCTCCTGGGGGGAAATAGCAATCAGCCCCAGCATTTT.

The gene calls are TRBV18 and TRBJ1-1; 12 nucleotides line up with TRBD1. This CDR3 is built from 15 residues. V lost 3 bases, J lost 6 bases, and 5 bases stayed unmatched. In germline, CDR1 is KGHSH, CDR2 LQKENI. In nucleotides, the CDR3 is TGTGCCAGCTCACCCGGGACAGGGGGCCTCGCTGAAGCTTTCTTT. Encoded protein: CASSPGTGGLAEAFF.

This chain joins TRBV15 and TRBJ1-5; TRBD1 agrees at 10 bases. J lost 9 bases, V lost 0 bases, and 11 bases had no gene match. CDR3 size: 17 residues. Germline CDR1 LNHNV, CDR2 YYDKDF (reference sequence). The chain's CDR3 is CATSRERPGQGIWPQHF. CDR3 sequence (DNA): TGTGCCACCAGCAGAGAACGGCCGGGACAGGGGATATGGCCCCAGCATTTT.

The rearrangement joins TRBV30 to TRBJ1-1; 7 bases are a match to TRBD1. The CDR3 runs 14 residues. Trimming removed 0 bases from V and 6 bases from J; junction bases left unmatched: 7. CDR1 and CDR2 from the germline V gene are GTSNPN and SVGIG (reference sequence). CDR3 sequence: CAWSVQGFIPEAFF. The CDR3 DNA follows: TGTGCCTGGAGTGTACAGGGGTTCATTCCTGAAGCTTTCTTT.

This chain connects TRBV3-1 (or the pseudogene TRBV3-2) to TRBJ2-2; 8 nucleotides line up with TRBD1. V trimming: 5 bases; J trimming: 5 bases; junction bases outside the gene matches: 4. Germline V gene sequence: CDR1 LGHDT, CDR2 YNNKEL (reference sequence). This CDR3 contains 14 residues. The CDR3 nucleotides are TGTGCCAGCAGCTTTACAGGGGGGACCGGGGAGCTGTTTTTT. Encoded protein: CASSFTGGTGELFF.

V gene TRBV4-2 combines with J gene TRBJ2-3, with D perhaps TRBD2 (5 bases). The germline V and J ends were trimmed by 1 base and 5 bases, with 10 bases remaining between them. The germline CDR1 and CDR2 sequences are LGHNA and YNFKEQ. The CDR3 contains 14 residues. The CDR3: CASSQGSGVDTQYF. As DNA, the CDR3 is TGTGCCAGCAGCCAAGGTTCCGGGGTAGATACGCAGTATTTT.

J is TRBJ1-1 and V is TRBV7-6; D is possibly TRBD1 (5 bases). The CDR3 is 15 amino acids. Germline CDR1 reads SGHVS; CDR2 reads FNYEAQ. Trimming removed 3 bases from V and 8 bases from J, with 19 bases in between. This CDR3 is CASSLGGVRAAEAFF. The CDR3 region has the DNA TGTGCCAGCAGCTTGGGGGGGGTTCGAGCCGCCGAAGCTTTCTTT. Drawing the rest from reference TRBV7-6 and TRBJ1-1, the complete variable domain is GAGVSQSPRYKVTKRGQDVALRCDPISGHVSLYWYRQALGQGPEFLTYFNYEAQQDKSGLPNDRFSAERPEGSISTLTIQRTEQRDSAMYRCASSLGGVRAAEAFFGQGTRLTVV.

The genes are TRBV11-2 and TRBJ1-3; D unclear. Deletions cut 5 bases from V and 4 bases from J, with 15 bases between. Germline CDR1 SGHAT, CDR2 FQNNGV. This CDR3 spans 15 amino acids. CDR3 protein: CASSARFTPGNTIYF. The CDR3 nucleotides are TGTGCCAGCAGCGCTAGATTTACCCCCGGAAACACCATATATTTT. The full variable domain, its missing parts supplied by reference TRBV11-2 and TRBJ1-3, is EAGVAQSPRYKIIEKRQSVAFWCNPISGHATLYWYQQILGQGPKLLIQFQNNGVVDDSQLPKDRFSAERLKGVDSTLKIQPAKLEDSAVYLCASSARFTPGNTIYFGEGSWLTVV.

This clone is a singleton in its sample. This chain joins TRBV28 and TRBJ1-2; D gene ambiguous. The germline V gene has CDR1 MDHEN and CDR2 SYDVKM. The V end lost 3 bases, the J end lost 6 bases, and 17 bases lay between the germline ends. The CDR3 runs to 15 residues. The CDR3 here is CASSFAGRPEDGYTF. The CDR3 DNA reads TGTGCCAGCAGTTTCGCGGGCCGCCCTGAAGATGGCTACACCTTC.

The chain uses TRBV19 and TRBJ1-5; TRBD1 agrees at 8 bases. The CDR3 length is 19 residues. Per the germline V gene, CDR1 is LNHDA and CDR2 is SQIVND (reference sequence). V gave up 3 bases and J gave up 0 bases; unmatched junction bases: 13. The CDR3 nucleotides are TGTGCCAGTAGTATCCAAATACAGGGGGGCCTATATAGCAATCAGCCCCAGCATTTT. Its translation is CASSIQIQGGLYSNQPQHF.

The chain joins TRBV19 to TRBJ1-2; D gene unclear. Trimming left V 7 bases short and J 8 bases short, with 11 bases between. The CDR3 has 11 amino acids. CDR1 and CDR2 (germline): LNHDA, SQIVND (reference sequence). The CDR3 protein is CASTSISGYTF. The CDR3, as DNA: TGTGCCAGTACCAGTATTTCCGGCTACACCTTC. The variable domain in full, with the rest retrieved from reference TRBV19 and TRBJ1-2, is DGGITQSPKYLFRKEGQNVTLSCEQNLNHDAMYWYRQDPGQGLRLIYYSQIVNDFQKGDIAEGYSVSREKKESFPLTVTSAQKNPTAFYLCASTSISGYTFGSGTRLTVV.

The V and J genes are TRBV9 and TRBJ2-7, with D perhaps matching TRBD1 (5 bases). Trimming removed 0 bases from V and 2 bases from J, with 9 bases in between. Per the germline V gene, CDR1 is SGDLS and CDR2 is YYNGEE. The CDR3 has 14 amino acids. This chain's CDR3 is CASSVEARAYEQYF. The CDR3 DNA reads as TGTGCCAGCAGCGTAGAGGCCAGGGCCTACGAGCAGTACTTC.